The sequence of this T cell receptor (beta chain) was determined in a study of control samples from healthy donors and cancer patients. Looked up from germline, CDR1 is GTSNPN and CDR2 is SVGIG (reference sequence). The CDR3 has 15 residues. V trimming: 4 bases; J trimming: 0 bases; junction bases outside the gene matches: 7. Comment on this clone: Distinct nucleotide sequences in the sample also encode this CDR3.

Clones were sequenced by immunoSEQ multiplex PCR, and TCRdb holds only the in-frame ones, with some missing. Among some 66,000 clones listed, about 82% were seen once. The chain links TRBV30 to TRBJ2-5; TRBD2 matches at 8 bases. The sample consisted of blood. The source is a man aged 40-55 years in good health. CDR3 DNA sequence: TGTGCCTGGATCCCTCGGGGGGGGTACCAAGAGACCCAGTACTTC. This gives the protein CAWIPRGGYQETQYF. Using reference TRBV30 and TRBJ2-5 for the parts outside the CDR3, the full variable domain is SQTIHQWPATLVQPVGSPLSLECTVEGTSNPNLYWYRQAAGRGLQLLFYSVGIGQISSEVPQNLSASRPQDRQFILSSKKLLLSDSGFYLCAWIPRGGYQETQYFGPGTRLLVL.